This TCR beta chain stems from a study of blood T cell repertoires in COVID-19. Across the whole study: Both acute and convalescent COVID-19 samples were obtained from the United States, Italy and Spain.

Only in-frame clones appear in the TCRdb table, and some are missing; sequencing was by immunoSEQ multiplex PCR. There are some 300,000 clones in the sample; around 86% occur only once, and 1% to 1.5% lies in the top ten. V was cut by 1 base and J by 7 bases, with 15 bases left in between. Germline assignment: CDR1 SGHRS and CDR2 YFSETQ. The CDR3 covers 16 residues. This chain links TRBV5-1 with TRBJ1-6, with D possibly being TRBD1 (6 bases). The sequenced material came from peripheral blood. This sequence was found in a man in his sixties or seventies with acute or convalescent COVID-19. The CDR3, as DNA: TGCGCCAGCAGCTTGTTTCAGGGGTCCACCAATTCACCCCTCCACTTT. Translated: CASSLFQGSTNSPLHF.